One sample yielded the 10 T cell receptor beta chains listed below, sequenced in a study of identical twins. A single record per CDR3 protein comes from TCRdb applying MiXCR to the 5' RACE reads. The table shows roughly 720,000 distinct CDR3 sequences, with over 15% occurring only once. The same sample was also studied in work on T cells expressing NK-cell markers.

The sample consisted of PBMCs. Every receptor here comes from a woman aged 18-30 years in good health.

This clonotype was recorded many times. This sequence joins TRBV12-3 or TRBV12-4 and TRBJ2-3; 8 bases match TRBD2. Trimming took 6 bases from V and 4 from J; bases not matched to a gene: 9. The CDR3 spans 15 residues. This CDR3 reads CASSLGAGGPDTQYF. CDR3 DNA: TGTGCCAGCAGCTTGGGGGCGGGGGGCCCAGATACGCAGTATTTT.

The chain recombines TRBV20-1 with TRBJ2-1; tentative D call: TRBD2 (5 bases). The ends were cut back, 0 bases at V and 7 bases at J, with 7 bases in the middle. Germline V gene sequence: CDR1 DFQATT, CDR2 SNEGSKA (reference sequence). The CDR3 contains 12 residues. Written as DNA, the CDR3 is TGCAGTGCTAGAGATCCGGGGAATGAGCAGTTCTTC. Translated: CSARDPGNEQFF.

This clonotype was detected ten times or more. The chain couples TRBV9 to TRBJ2-7; 8 bases line up with TRBD2. V shed 0 bases and J 1 base; nucleotides not matched to a gene: 6. The V gene's germline CDR1 is SGDLS and CDR2 YYNGEE. The CDR3 is 16 residues long. The CDR3 here is CASSVGAGGLSYEQYF. The CDR3 bases are TGTGCCAGCAGCGTAGGGGCGGGGGGACTATCCTACGAGCAGTACTTC.

The V gene is TRBV18, the J gene TRBJ2-1; D is perhaps TRBD1 (6 bases). The CDR3 runs to 16 residues. Deletions cut 3 bases from V and 3 bases from J, with 15 bases between. From germline, CDR1 is KGHSH and CDR2 LQKENI. CDR3 amino acids: CASSPRTRTVYNEQFF. The CDR3 DNA is TGTGCCAGCTCACCTAGAACCCGGACAGTCTACAATGAGCAGTTCTTC. Combining the CDR3 with reference TRBV18 and TRBJ2-1 gives the whole variable domain NAGVMQNPRHLVRRRGQEARLRCSPMKGHSHVYWYRQLPEEGLKFMVYLQKENIIDESGMPKERFSAEFPKEGPSILRIQQVVRGDSAAYFCASSPRTRTVYNEQFFGPGTRLTVL.

This clonotype was observed a few times. The rearrangement joins TRBV24-1 to TRBJ1-2; D remains ambiguous. Germline V gene data show CDR1 as KGHDR and CDR2 as SFDVKD. This CDR3 has 12 amino acids. V was cut by 5 bases and J by 8 bases, with 11 bases left in between. The CDR3 region has the DNA TGTGCCACCAGTGCCTCTGGGGAGGGCTACACCTTC. Residues: CATSASGEGYTF.

This clonotype was seen only a few times. This chain links TRBV12-3 or TRBV12-4 with TRBJ1-2; D is perhaps TRBD1 (6 bases). Trimming shortened V by 5 bases and J by 6 bases, and 13 bases separated the two germline ends. The CDR3 totals 13 residues. As DNA, the CDR3 is TGTGCCAGCAGTAGACCGGGACACGATGGCTACACCTTC. It encodes CASSRPGHDGYTF.

The table lists this clonotype with a few counts. This rearrangement joins TRBV10-2 to TRBJ2-1; no reliable D call. CDR3 size: 16 residues. Germline-derived CDR1 and CDR2 are WSHSY and SAAADI. V dropped 2 bases and J dropped 0 bases, with 11 bases sitting between them. The CDR3 DNA follows: TGCGCCAGCAGTGAGAACCGAGATAGCTCCTACAATGAGCAGTTCTTC. It translates to CASSENRDSSYNEQFF.

This clonotype was found a few times. V usage is TRBV5-1 and J usage is TRBJ2-1; 12 bases agree with TRBD2. Germline assignment: CDR1 SGHRS and CDR2 YFSETQ. The CDR3 covers 16 residues. Trimming took 0 bases from V and 8 from J; bases not matched to a gene: 6. The CDR3 here is CASSLAGGLAGYEQFF. DNA for the CDR3: TGCGCCAGCAGCTTGGCCGGCGGACTAGCGGGATATGAGCAGTTCTTC.

This clonotype was found a few times. The chain couples TRBV7-3 to TRBJ2-2; a weak D match, TRBD2 (6 bases). The CDR3 runs 15 residues. Germline-derived CDR1 and CDR2 are SGHTA and FQGTGA. Trimming shortened V by 2 bases and J by 5 bases, and 12 bases separated the two germline ends. Here the CDR3 DNA reads TGTGCCAGCAGCTTAGGAGGGTTTATGACCGGGGAGCTGTTTTTT. Amino acid sequence: CASSLGGFMTGELFF.

The CDR3 bases are TGTGCCAGCAGCTTACGCCAGGAGAATTCACCCCTCCACTTT. Its protein product is CASSLRQENSPLHF. The rearrangement links TRBV7-2 to TRBJ1-6; D ambiguous. This CDR3 contains 14 residues. V was clipped by 2 bases and J by 7 bases, with 9 bases between them. Germline V lookup: CDR1 SGHTA, CDR2 FQGNSA.